This entry concerns a single T cell receptor (beta chain). The DNA ends 3 residues before the CDR3 does, and the rest of the CDR3 is filled in from the germline J gene. The data belong to a study of T cell clonality in common variable immunodeficiency. With 3 bases removed from V and 3 bases from J, the gap between germline ends came to 12 bases. CDR3 length: 15 amino acids. Germline loops: CDR1 LNHDA, CDR2 SQIVND (reference sequence). Clones were sequenced by immunoSEQ multiplex PCR, and TCRdb holds only the in-frame ones, with some missing. The sample yields tens of thousands of clones, without any singletons.

The source of this sequence is a person aged 18 to 75 in good health. Sequenced sample: peripheral blood mononuclear cells. This chain joins TRBV19 and TRBJ1-5; D is perhaps TRBD1 (6 bases). The CDR3 sequence: CASSIWRQDNQPQHF. The DNA read from the CDR3 is TGTGCCAGTAGTATTTGGAGACAGGACAATCAGCCC.